What follows are 32 T cell receptor beta chains derived from one specimen sequenced in a study of T cells in Graves' hyperthyroidism and ophthalmopathy. The investigators amplified TCR beta CDR3 regions from RNA transcripts. A set of HTBI primers served as the primers for a first-round RT-PCR of the TCR CDR3. Using its own MiXCR run on the multiplex PCR reads, TCRdb lists one record per CDR3 protein. The sample comprises under 450,000 distinct CDR3 sequences, roughly 13% of which are singletons, and roughly 20% rests with the top ten. The source material was blood. The receptors were sampled from a man aged 30 to 39 with Graves' hyperthyroidism that later progressed to Graves' ophthalmopathy.

This clonotype was counted a few times. This chain links TRBV10-1 with TRBJ2-4; 7 bases line up with TRBD1. After removal of 3 bases from V and 3 bases from J, the junction contained 14 bases not matched to a gene. This CDR3 has 18 residues. Germline CDR1 WNHNN, CDR2 SYGVQD (reference sequence). CDR3 protein: CASSDKTGRCIGKNIQYF. The DNA for the CDR3 is TGCGCCAGCAGTGACAAGACAGGGCGGTGTATAGGCAAAAACATTCAGTACTTC.

This clonotype was observed many times. V gene TRBV2 combines with J gene TRBJ2-1, with D perhaps being TRBD1 or TRBD2 (6 bases each). Trimming removed 4 bases from V and 9 bases from J, with 16 bases in between. Germline assignment: CDR1 SNHLY and CDR2 FYNNEI. This CDR3 comprises 14 residues. The chain's CDR3 is CASSVRRGESEQFF. CDR3 nucleotides: TGTGCCAGCAGTGTACGGAGGGGGGAGAGTGAGCAGTTCTTC. Full variable domain (remainder filled in from reference TRBV2 and TRBJ2-1): EPEVTQTPSHQVTQMGQEVILRCVPISNHLYFYWYRQILGQKVEFLVSFYNNEISEKSEIFDDQFSVERPDGSNFTLKIRSTKLEDSAMYFCASSVRRGESEQFFGPGTRLTVL.

This clonotype was counted once. The V call is TRBV9, the J call TRBJ1-2, with D perhaps matching TRBD1 (6 bases). The CDR3 sequence is 13 residues long. Looked up from germline, CDR1 is SGDLS and CDR2 is YYNGEE. V lost 5 bases and J 4 bases, leaving 12 bases between the germline ends. CDR3 sequence: CASREGGGYGYTF. The CDR3, as DNA: TGTGCCAGCAGGGAAGGGGGAGGCTATGGCTACACCTTC.

Notes on this clonotype: Possible read error: a much larger clone is one base away. The chain couples TRBV24-1 to TRBJ2-1, with D possibly called TRBD1 or TRBD2 (5 bases each). Germline V gene lookup returns CDR1 KGHDR and CDR2 SFDVKD. The CDR3 consists of 13 residues. The CDR3 protein is CASSDLTGTEQFF. CDR3 nucleotides: TGTGCCAGCAGTGATTTGACCGGGACTGAGCAGTTCTTC.

This clonotype was picked up a small number of times. The CDR3 sequence is CASSQDGRGRNIQYF. The CDR3 DNA is TGTGCCAGCAGCCAAGATGGGAGGGGTAGAAACATTCAGTACTTC. V usage is TRBV3-1 and J usage is TRBJ2-4, with 7 bases that match TRBD2. This CDR3 comprises 15 residues. CDR1 and CDR2 (germline): LGHDT, YNNKEL (reference sequence). V shed 0 bases, J shed 6 bases, and the junction held 5 bases outside the gene matches.

The sample holds a few counts of this clonotype. V is TRBV5-1 and J is TRBJ2-2; 7 bases align to TRBD2. With V trimmed by 3 bases and J by 0 bases, 5 bases remained unmatched. The CDR3 runs to 16 residues. CDR1 SGHRS and CDR2 YFSETQ come from the germline V gene. The CDR3 DNA is TGCGCCAGCAGCTCCGGACTAGTAACGAACACCGGGGAGCTGTTTTTT. Translating gives CASSSGLVTNTGELFF.

In this sample, this clonotype turned up many times. The chain joins TRBV7-6 to TRBJ2-3; 12 bases map to TRBD1. The V gene end was trimmed by 4 bases and the J gene end by 6 bases; junction bases not matched to a gene: 8. The CDR3 sequence is 16 residues long. In germline, CDR1 is SGHVS, CDR2 FNYEAQ. The CDR3 DNA reads TGTGCCAGCAGCTGGGGACAGGGGGCTGAGAGGGATACGCAGTATTTT. As protein: CASSWGQGAERDTQYF.

This clonotype was counted between two and nine times. This rearrangement joins TRBV7-9 to TRBJ2-7; 8 nucleotides align to TRBD2. The ends lost 2 bases at V and 4 bases at J; junction bases unmatched: 4. In germline, CDR1 is SEHNR, CDR2 FQNEAQ (reference sequence). The CDR3 consists of 14 residues. CDR3 sequence (DNA): TGTGCCAGCAGCTTACCGGGGGGGCTTTACGAGCAGTACTTC. Protein product: CASSLPGGLYEQYF.

This rearrangement joins TRBV10-1 to TRBJ2-2; the D gene is possibly TRBD2 (6 bases). The CDR3 has 16 amino acids. The germline CDR1 and CDR2 sequences are WNHNN and SYGVQD (reference sequence). With 3 bases removed from V and 6 bases from J, the gap between germline ends came to 17 bases. CDR3 bases: TGCGCCAGCAGTGAAGGCGGGGCCCTGGCGTCCGGGGAGCTGTTTTTT. Its translation: CASSEGGALASGELFF.

This clonotype came up a few times. The CDR3 DNA reads as TGCGCCAGCAGCATGACGGGATCTGGGGCCAACGTCCTGACTTTC. Translating gives CASSMTGSGANVLTF. The rearrangement joins TRBV5-1 to TRBJ2-6, with D possibly matching TRBD2 (5 bases). The CDR3 extends over 15 amino acids. Per the germline V gene, CDR1 is SGHRS and CDR2 is YFSETQ. Trimming cost V 4 bases and J 1 base, with 9 bases left between them.

The V call is TRBV6-5, the J call TRBJ1-5; unclear D gene. V was trimmed by 1 base and J by 7 bases, leaving 5 bases between them. In germline, CDR1 is MNHEY, CDR2 SVGAGI. There are 12 residues in the CDR3. This chain's CDR3 is CASSYLGQPQHF. CDR3 nucleotides: TGTGCCAGCAGTTACTTGGGGCAGCCCCAGCATTTT.

The table lists this clonotype with many counts. The gene calls are TRBV2 and TRBJ2-5; TRBD1 agrees at 10 bases. Germline CDR1 and CDR2: SNHLY and FYNNEI. The CDR3 is made up of 14 amino acids. V was clipped by 3 bases and J by 4 bases; unmatched bases: 2. Here the CDR3 DNA reads TGTGCCAGCAGTGAGGGACAGGGGCGAGAGACCCAGTACTTC. Translating it yields CASSEGQGRETQYF.

CDR3 bases: TGTGCCAGCAGCCAAGACGGATCAAGGAACTATGGCTACACCTTC. Its translation: CASSQDGSRNYGYTF. The chain couples TRBV4-2 to TRBJ1-2; D is unresolved. Trimming stripped 0 bases from V and 2 bases from J, with 10 bases between. Per the germline V gene, CDR1 is LGHNA and CDR2 is YNFKEQ. The CDR3 length is 15 residues.

This clonotype came up many times. The chain joins TRBV20-1 to TRBJ2-7, with 12 bases fitting TRBD2. The CDR3 has 15 residues. V gave up 2 bases and J gave up 2 bases; unmatched junction bases: 4. Per the germline V gene, CDR1 is DFQATT and CDR2 is SNEGSKA (reference sequence). CDR3 bases: TGCAGTGCTAGACCTCGACTAGCGGGGGCCTACGAGCAGTACTTC. This sequence encodes CSARPRLAGAYEQYF.

This clonotype occurred many times. The chain couples TRBV6-1 to TRBJ1-1, with TRBD1 as a possible D gene (5 bases). There are 14 residues in the CDR3. The ends were cut back, 6 bases at V and 5 bases at J, with 16 bases in the middle. The germline V gene encodes CDR1 MNHNS and CDR2 SASEGT. CDR3 loop: CASRVPGGMTEAFF. CDR3 DNA sequence: TGTGCCAGCAGGGTGCCTGGGGGGATGACTGAAGCTTTCTTT.

This clonotype appeared a few times. Given a much more abundant clone one base away, this may be a read error. Because the CDR3 is missing its conserved closing phenylalanine or tryptophan, this is likely a read error. V is TRBV7-3 and J is TRBJ2-5, with D perhaps matching TRBD1 or TRBD2 (5 bases each). The CDR3 sequence is 13 residues long. CDR1 is SGHTA, CDR2 FQGTGA, per germline. Deletions cut 3 bases from V and 3 bases from J, with 8 bases between. The CDR3 loop is CASSFQGEETQYL. DNA for the CDR3: TGTGCCAGCAGCTTCCAGGGAGAAGAGACCCAGTACCTC.

Many counts were recorded for this clonotype. CDR3 in DNA: TGTGCCAGCAGTGGAGGGCAAGAGACCCAGTACTTC. Its protein product is CASSGGQETQYF. The chain carries TRBV2 and TRBJ2-5; D possibly corresponds to TRBD2 (5 bases). In germline, CDR1 is SNHLY, CDR2 FYNNEI. The length of the CDR3 is 12 residues. Trimming pared 4 bases from V and 2 bases from J, leaving 5 bases between.

This clonotype was picked up a small number of times. The CDR3 does not end in the conserved phenylalanine or tryptophan, so this is likely a read error. This sequence joins TRBV12-3 or TRBV12-4 and TRBJ1-1; D may be TRBD1 (5 bases). Trimming stripped 6 bases from V and 10 bases from J, with 15 bases between. This CDR3 comprises 12 residues. For the CDR3, the DNA is TGTGCCAGCAGCTTTGAGGTGAGGGGAGCTTTCCTT. Amino acid sequence: CASSFEVRGAFL.

This clonotype appeared a few times. The chain links TRBV20-1 to TRBJ1-2; 7 nucleotides match TRBD1. Trimming removed 5 bases from V and 6 bases from J; junction bases left unmatched: 6. This CDR3 has 12 residues. The germline V gene has CDR1 DFQATT and CDR2 SNEGSKA (reference sequence). CDR3 coding DNA: TGCAGTGCTTACAGGGGACTGCATGGCTACACCTTC. It codes for CSAYRGLHGYTF.

This clonotype has just a few counts. The rearrangement uses TRBV28 and TRBJ2-7, with no clear D. The CDR3 sequence is 12 residues long. Trimming took off 4 bases at V and 2 bases at J, with 6 bases between the two ends. Germline assignment: CDR1 MDHEN and CDR2 SYDVKM. Here the CDR3 DNA reads TGTGCCAGCAGTTCTAACGCCTACGAGCAGTACTTC. Amino acid sequence: CASSSNAYEQYF.

This clonotype was seen repeatedly, ten times or more. V is TRBV6-1 and J is TRBJ1-4; 9 bases agree with TRBD1. Germline V gene sequence: CDR1 MNHNS, CDR2 SASEGT. Germline trimming cut 6 bases from V and 0 bases from J; bases unmatched to any gene: 14. The CDR3 covers 19 residues. This CDR3 reads CASRRYRGHKGATNEKLFF. The CDR3 nucleotides read TGTGCCAGCAGGCGATACAGGGGGCATAAGGGCGCAACTAATGAAAAACTGTTTTTT.

The chain joins TRBV28 to TRBJ2-3; TRBD1 matches 7 bases. CDR1 and CDR2 from the germline V gene are MDHEN and SYDVKM. This CDR3 has 15 amino acids. The CDR3 loop is CDSNRGRGFTDTQYF. As DNA, the CDR3 is TGTGACTCGAACAGGGGTAGGGGATTCACAGATACGCAGTATTTT.

In this sample, this clonotype turned up many times. The chain links TRBV5-5 to TRBJ2-1; D remains unclear. CDR3 length: 15 residues. V lost 0 bases to trimming and J lost 1 base, with 8 bases between them. Germline loops: CDR1 SGHKS, CDR2 YYEKEE (reference sequence). The CDR3 is CASSLVADSYNEQFF. The CDR3 DNA follows: TGTGCCAGCAGCTTGGTAGCTGATTCCTACAATGAGCAGTTCTTC.

The chain carries TRBV7-6 and TRBJ1-4; D may be TRBD1 (6 bases). The germline V gene has CDR1 SGHVS and CDR2 FNYEAQ. The CDR3 runs to 12 residues. Trimming cost V 5 bases and J 13 bases, with 14 bases left between them. The CDR3 nucleotides are TGTGCCAGCAGCCCCGACAGGAGAGTACTGTTTTTT. Protein sequence: CASSPDRRVLFF. Combining the CDR3 with reference TRBV7-6 and TRBJ1-4 gives the whole variable domain GAGVSQSPRYKVTKRGQDVALRCDPISGHVSLYWYRQALGQGPEFLTYFNYEAQQDKSGLPNDRFSAERPEGSISTLTIQRTEQRDSAMYRCASSPDRRVLFFGSGTQLSVL.

This clonotype was recorded many times. In DNA, the CDR3 is TGTGCCAGCAGCAACATCTGGGGGGGCACAGATACGCAGTATTTT. Its protein product is CASSNIWGGTDTQYF. The chain links TRBV7-9 to TRBJ2-3; possibly TRBD2 for D (6 bases). The CDR3 covers 15 residues. Trimming removed 5 bases at V and 1 base at J, with 13 bases between. Germline V lookup: CDR1 SEHNR, CDR2 FQNEAQ (reference sequence). Full variable domain (rest looked up from reference TRBV7-9 and TRBJ2-3): DTGVSQNPRHKITKRGQNVTFRCDPISEHNRLYWYRQTLGQGPEFLTYFQNEAQLEKSRLLSDRFSAERPKGSFSTLEIQRTEQGDSAMYLCASSNIWGGTDTQYFGPGTRLTVL.

This clonotype was seen many times. V gene TRBV7-2 combines with J gene TRBJ1-1; D possibly corresponds to TRBD1 (5 bases). Per germline, CDR1 SGHTA and CDR2 FQGNSA. The CDR3 has 15 amino acids. The ends were cut back, 1 base at V and 1 base at J, with 10 bases in the middle. As DNA, the CDR3 is TGTGCCAGCAGCTTAGTTCCGGGGCAGAACACTGAAGCTTTCTTT. This sequence encodes CASSLVPGQNTEAFF.

This clonotype was seen more than once but under ten times. V gene TRBV7-2 combines with J gene TRBJ2-7; D is unclear. The CDR3 spans 13 residues. V was trimmed by 2 bases and J by 4 bases, leaving 9 bases between them. Germline V gene sequence: CDR1 SGHTA, CDR2 FQGNSA. The CDR3 reads CASSLQRGYEQYF. CDR3 DNA sequence: TGTGCCAGCAGCTTACAGAGAGGATACGAGCAGTACTTC.

The sample holds a few counts of this clonotype. The gene calls are TRBV5-1 and TRBJ2-5, with D perhaps matching TRBD1 (6 bases). CDR1 and CDR2 (germline): SGHRS, YFSETQ. Trimming cost V 0 bases and J 2 bases, with 11 bases left between them. This CDR3 has 15 residues. CDR3 sequence: CASSLGTGFQETQYF. The CDR3 DNA follows: TGCGCCAGCAGCTTGGGCACAGGGTTTCAAGAGACCCAGTACTTC.

This clonotype was seen many times. The J gene is TRBJ1-1, the V gene TRBV19; maybe TRBD1 (5 bases). The CDR3 spans 14 residues. Germline CDR1 reads LNHDA; CDR2 reads SQIVND (reference sequence). Trimming stripped 7 bases from V and 0 bases from J, with 12 bases between. The CDR3, as DNA: TGTGCCAGTATGAACAGGAACATGAACACTGAAGCTTTCTTT. It translates to CASMNRNMNTEAFF.

This clonotype was detected many times. J is TRBJ2-1 and V is TRBV24-1; 10 nucleotides line up with TRBD2. This CDR3 comprises 15 residues. V shed 4 bases and J 10 bases; nucleotides not matched to a gene: 9. Germline V gives CDR1 KGHDR, CDR2 SFDVKD. CDR3: CATSEPSGGRLEQFF. The CDR3 DNA reads as TGTGCCACCAGTGAGCCTAGCGGGGGTCGCTTGGAGCAGTTCTTC.

This clonotype was picked up many times. This sequence joins TRBV28 and TRBJ1-5, with D maybe TRBD1 (6 bases). V lost 6 bases and J lost 3, with 12 bases in between. CDR1 and CDR2 from the germline V gene are MDHEN and SYDVKM. This CDR3 is 14 amino acids long. The CDR3 protein is CASSFTGINQPQHF. The CDR3 DNA reads TGTGCCAGCAGCTTTACAGGGATCAATCAGCCCCAGCATTTT.

This clonotype was seen at least ten times. The V gene is TRBV28, the J gene TRBJ2-7; 7 bases match TRBD2. V dropped 6 bases and J dropped 3; count of bases not matched to a gene: 5. This CDR3 comprises 13 residues. Germline V lookup: CDR1 MDHEN, CDR2 SYDVKM. CDR3 sequence (DNA): TGTGCCAGCAGCACTAGCGATCTCTACGAGCAGTACTTC. Translation: CASSTSDLYEQYF.